Listed below are T cell receptor beta chains from one sample, sequenced in a study of regulatory T cells in long-lasting Graves disease. One entry per CDR3 protein results from TCRdb running MiXCR on the multiplex PCR reads. Found here are a few hundred thousand distinct CDR3 sequences, about 15% of them singletons; the top ten hold roughly 8%. The same data also went into a second study, on T cells in Graves' hyperthyroidism and ophthalmopathy.

The input for sequencing was peripheral blood mononuclear cells (PBMCs), taken at new diagnosis, from a patient treated with antithyroid drugs. Receptors originate from a woman between 35 and 50 years old with Graves disease. The CDR3 runs from the conserved cysteine through the conserved F or W.

>TRBV4-1|TRBJ1-5
CASSHGRRNQPQHF
>TRBV6-5|TRBJ1-2
CASSYGGNGYTF
>TRBV12-5|TRBJ2-2
CASGFLGELFF
>TRBV3-1|TRBJ2-5
CASSQVVSGRAGTQYF
>TRBV18|TRBJ2-1
CASSPPLAGYNEQFF
>TRBV10-3|TRBJ1-5
CAISGGRVGQPQHF
>TRBV6-1|TRBJ1-5
CASRKGQAVNQPQHF
>TRBV29-1|TRBJ1-1
CSVSGNLNTEAFF
>TRBV30|TRBJ2-1
CAWRGGQGSYNEQFF
>TRBV4-1|TRBJ1-2
CASSQTETGYGYTF
>TRBV6-2/TRBV6-3|TRBJ1-1
CASSYRPGTDILTEAFF
>TRBV14|TRBJ2-3
CASSQDANTDTQYF
>TRBV12-3/TRBV12-4|TRBJ1-1
CASSPRTGRTEAFF
>TRBV11-3|TRBJ2-1
CASSLTQWTSGTFYNEQFF
>TRBV11-2|TRBJ2-7
CASSFRDALYEQYF
>TRBV5-1|TRBJ2-7
CASSYTDSSYEQYF
>TRBV28|TRBJ1-2
CASRFTGTGASYGYTF
>TRBV7-6|TRBJ2-7
CASSSARDRGQEQYF
>TRBV6-2/TRBV6-3|TRBJ2-3
CASTLSDKTADTQYF
>TRBV6-2/TRBV6-3|TRBJ1-4
CASSYLSVGEKLFF
>TRBV11-3|TRBJ2-3
CASSLGPLAGANTQYF
>TRBV5-6|TRBJ2-5
CASRRGGGQETQYF
>TRBV29-1|TRBJ1-4
CSVEAEYNEKLFF
>TRBV28|TRBJ2-7
CASLGLAPQGVEQYF
>TRBV7-2|TRBJ1-2
CASSLGTDTNYGYTF
>TRBV24-1|TRBJ2-3
CATSRSGHYKTDTQYF
>TRBV15|TRBJ2-1
CATSNDNEQFF
>TRBV7-9|TRBJ2-7
CASSPRDFSYEQYF
>TRBV12-3/TRBV12-4|TRBJ2-2
CASSSGTSGSWELFF